The TCR beta chain described here comes from a study of T cell responses to AZD1222 COVID-19 vaccine listed by TCRdb under 2021. For context, the study as a whole: Because spike-specific TCR depth and breadth did not differ between the two schedules, AZD1222 recipients who got a second dose at roughly 4 weeks were pooled with those who got a second dose at roughly 12 weeks. TCR sequencing covered fewer than 250 trial participants: 200 to 220 given two doses of AZD1222 and around 26 given two doses of MenACWY control vaccine. Trial participants were enrolled into age subgroups of 18-55, 56-69 and 70-plus years, which contained about 150, 27 and 61 TCR-sequenced participants, respectively. General study outcomes and caveats: CD4 TCRs associated with the vaccine covered the entire spike protein, and the dominant responses were in regions 160-218 and 743-854. After two AZD1222 doses, both the breadth and the depth of spike-specific TCRs were significantly higher than at day 0 and than in MenACWY recipients. Most participants were white British and females outnumbered males, and the authors suggested that clonal diversity may have been underestimated. No day 14 peak-response samples were available, so repertoires were characterized only after the peak T cell response. In the small 56-69-year group, the increase in depth fell short of significance, most likely because of low power. Reportedly, almost half of the unique spike-specific TCRs recognized epitopes lying outside the regions that are mutated in the B.1.351 and B.1.1.7 variants. Only a handful of AZD1222 recipients were SARS-CoV-2 seropositive at baseline, limiting conclusions about previously exposed vaccinees.

The count of this clone is one. Its cognate antigen has yet to be identified. No much larger clone exists at a distance of one base, and base qualities are not known. The time point label on this specimen signifies: baseline before first vaccination. Vaccinee samples were obtained from the UK trials COV001 and COV002, which included a single-blind randomized controlled phase 2/3 trial of AZD1222 (ChAdOx1 nCoV-19) in healthy adults. For TCRbeta chain sequencing, PBMC samples were collected from trial participants at day 0 and at day 28 after the second dose. The CDR3 has 19 amino acids, counting the end cysteine and phenylalanine. Only CDR3 DNA is held: 57 bases, read in frame from base 1. Per the germline V gene (reference sequence), PRHDT is the CDR1 and FYEKMQ is the CDR2. After removal of 4 bases from V and 4 bases from J, the junction retains 17 bases not matched to a gene. The CDR3 regions of human TCRbeta chains were subjected to immunosequencing. From the authors' description of their analysis: Repertoire TCRs were matched against a reference library of SARS-CoV-2-specific TCRs generated with the MIRA antigen-specificity platform. Breadth meant the fraction of unique TCRs that were SARS-CoV-2-associated, whereas depth meant the fraction of total T cells that were SARS-CoV-2-associated. Using the MIRA data, every spike-specific TCR was mapped to the spike region that the TCR reacted to and assigned to either a CD4 or a CD8 class. Log10-transformed breadth and depth values were compared by one-way ANOVA with Sidak's multiple comparisons tests. The clones in this table, taken by TCRdb from immuneACCESS, are in-frame only. Not every clone is retained; where verified, under half of the shortfall comes from an unresolved V gene, and the cause of the rest is unknown. Clone size and V and J calls were adopted from that table, with D and trimming inferred from the DNA. This sample has approximately 140,000 clones in its table, and approximately 88% of those were observed once. The top ten clonotypes cover over 13% of the sample.

Recombination linked TRBV13 to TRBJ2-5; the junction holds 11 bases that match TRBD1. Sequencing used peripheral blood, obtained on day 0 of AZD1222 vaccination. The TCR comes from an adult in good health. CDR3 loop: CASSSRNPYAGTGGETQYF. The base sequence is TGTGCCAGCAGCTCACGTAACCCCTATGCCGGGACAGGGGGAGAGACCCAGTACTTC.